This record looks at one T cell receptor (beta chain) sequence and its context. Its antigen remains unidentified. Treatment reported: around 19 received Ad26.COV2.S at low or high dose, single or two shots; 5 received placebo; per-sample allocation not given. Material that was analyzed had been drawn on day 63 after the first vaccine or placebo injection. CDR3 length: 16 residues. V was pared by 6 bases and J by 4 bases, with 10 bases of the junction left unmatched. Germline V gene sequence: CDR1 MNHEY, CDR2 SVGEGT. This specimen belongs to a study of Ad26.COV2.S vaccination and SARS-CoV-2 variants. On the study more broadly: The COV1001 Ad26.COV2.S trial arm included the donor.

Clones were read by immunoSEQ multiplex PCR, and TCRdb kept only the in-frame ones, dropping some. The sample contains approximately 300,000 clones, 85% to 90% of which appear only once. Study conclusions and caveats: Vaccinated individuals (as opposed to placebo recipients) had higher spike-specific TCR breadth. Recipients of vaccine and of placebo showed similar breadth of their non-spike TCR repertoires.

The receptor was derived from a person aged 18 to 65 who received the Ad26.COV2.S COVID-19 vaccine or a placebo. This material consisted of peripheral blood, taken in a trial of Ad26.COV2.S vaccine versus placebo. The chain uses TRBV6-2 or TRBV6-3 and TRBJ2-5; 11 bases match TRBD2. CDR3 nucleotide sequence: TGTGCCAGCAGCCCCTGGGGTAGCGGGGGGGCAGAGACCCAGTACTTC. Its protein is CASSPWGSGGAETQYF.